Below, one TCR beta chain is given with its context. Its antigen is as yet unknown. The Oncomine TCR Beta short-read assay was what sequenced the DNA obtained from cultured CD4+ T cells. Cultures of CD4+ T cells served as the source for extracting genomic DNA. TCRdb recomputed calls from the PCR reads with MiXCR, one row per CDR3 protein. This sample has more than 10,000 distinct CDR3 sequences; 55% to 75% occur once, and the top ten carry around 10%. Sample treatment: roughly 10-day PBMC culture with coronavirus spike peptide pools or control peptides (ViraFEST assay). Two million PBMCs were grown per well alongside about 10 IU/ml IL-2 and roughly 9.4 ug/ml peptide pools. This specimen comes from a study of vaccination and CD4 T cells after COVID-19. The overall study: Median time from COVID diagnosis to post-COVID sampling was approximately 3.5 months (35 to 161).

The specimen comprised CD4+ T cells from blood, cultured in vitro, sampled before SARS-CoV-2 vaccination. The TCR sequence derives from a human donor who had recovered from COVID-19.

The CDR3 loop is CSASLDGSYEQYF. The CDR3 DNA follows: TGCAGTGCTAGTCTGGACGGTTCTTACGAGCAGTACTTC. The chain is built from TRBV20-1 and TRBJ2-7; D remains unclear. This CDR3 contains 13 residues. The germline gives CDR1 DFQATT, CDR2 SNEGSKA (reference sequence). The V and J ends lost 3 bases and 4 bases respectively, with 13 bases between them.